This T cell receptor (beta chain) was captured in a study of breast tumors, draining lymph nodes, adjacent tissues. TCRdb independently ran MiXCR on the multiplex PCR reads; one entry per CDR3 protein. Among about 180,000 distinct CDR3 sequences listed, around a third were seen once. Axillary draining lymph nodes of breast cancer patients supplied the node samples. Many counts were recorded for this clonotype. No antigen is known for it. Study-wide findings and caveats: Tumor T cell lymph node origin was a supported hypothesis, not proven.

Trimming removed 3 bases from V and 7 bases from J; junction bases left unmatched: 6. Per the germline V gene, CDR1 is DFQATT and CDR2 is SNEGSKA (reference sequence). The CDR3 length is 13 residues. The receptor comes from a female donor with breast cancer. Some clones in this sample may be carry-over from other donors' samples. V is TRBV20-1 and J is TRBJ1-2; 9 nucleotides agree with TRBD1. The sequenced material came from axillary lymph node tissue. Here the CDR3 DNA reads TGCAGTGCTAGGGGTACAGGGGGCTTTGGCTACACCTTC. It yields the protein CSARGTGGFGYTF.